The source of this TCR beta chain is a study of neoadjuvant anti-PD-1 for oral cavity cancer. Study-level points and caveats: Post-nivolumab, blood T cell clonality was significantly elevated in non-responders.

These newly diagnosed stage II-IVA oral cavity squamous cell carcinoma patients had no prior systemic or radiation treatment. Details on this clone: Its antigen is undetermined.

Sequenced by immunoSEQ multiplex PCR; TCRdb stores in-frame clones only, minus some. The sample lists some 71,000 clones; 65% to 85% were seen once. The sample consisted of PBMCs, taken before nivolumab (anti-PD-1) treatment. The origin of this receptor is a person aged 40-85 years with oral cavity squamous cell carcinoma.

DNA of the CDR3: TGTGCCAGCAGTGAGTGGTACGCATACGAGCAGTACTTC. This gives the protein CASSEWYAYEQYF. The chain is built from TRBV2 and TRBJ2-7; D not resolved. V was clipped by 3 bases and J by 4 bases, with 10 bases between them. Germline loops: CDR1 SNHLY, CDR2 FYNNEI. The length of the CDR3 is 13 residues.